These T cell receptor beta chains were read from a single sample in a study of T cells in localized non-small cell lung cancer. The data were produced by immunoSEQ multiplex PCR, yet TCRdb's version contains in-frame clones alone and is incomplete. The sample records about 59,000 clones, 70% to 90% being singletons. This sample comprised peripheral blood, obtained before any cancer treatment. These receptor sequences come from a man between 40 and 75 years old with stage I squamous cell lung carcinoma. The CDR3 runs from the conserved cysteine through the conserved F or W.

CDR3 protein	V gene	J gene
CASSYKAITYEQYF	TRBV6-5	TRBJ2-7
CAISESATATYSGANVLTF	TRBV10-3	TRBJ2-6
CASSSKRDGGTDTQYF	TRBV5-6	TRBJ2-3
CAISFDRALSNEQFF	TRBV10-3	TRBJ2-1
CASSFPGQGAYEQYF	TRBV28	TRBJ2-7
CASSLVPGQGYNEQFF	TRBV5-1	TRBJ2-1
CASSTRGGWYQETQYF	TRBV5-1	TRBJ2-5
CASSRSLAPQAETQYF	TRBV5-4	TRBJ2-5
CASSPLPHENTEAFF	TRBV18	TRBJ1-1
CASSTPTGGDGYEQYF	TRBV5-1	TRBJ2-7
CASSATGTRSGELFF	TRBV7-2	TRBJ2-2
CASSLGANLQDEQFF	TRBV5-1	TRBJ2-1
CATSRGGPQRDTQYF	TRBV15	TRBJ2-3
CASSADRGLETQYF	TRBV18	TRBJ2-5
CASSSTPLEGGPYYNEQFF	TRBV28	TRBJ2-1
CASSLAGGTSSTDTQYF	TRBV13	TRBJ2-3
CASSSLIALDRAVHNEQFF	TRBV28	TRBJ2-1
CASSPQRRSYDTDEQYF	TRBV2	TRBJ2-7
CASSDQGGTDTQYF	TRBV6-4	TRBJ2-3
CASIRTGRGEKLFF	TRBV6-5	TRBJ1-4
CATSGWGGATNEKLFF	TRBV15	TRBJ1-4
CASSLDSGNYGYTF	TRBV7-2	TRBJ1-2
CASSGGQRPNEQYF	TRBV10-1	TRBJ2-7
CASSLIGQVSYEQYF	TRBV28	TRBJ2-7
CASSPSEYQETQYF	TRBV9	TRBJ2-5
CASTPGTRGEQFF	TRBV6-5	TRBJ2-1